What follows describes a single T cell receptor (beta chain). The sample belongs to a study of CD8 T cells in ankylosing spondylitis. MiXCR was run by TCRdb on the 5' RACE reads, yielding one entry per CDR3 protein. The sample holds hundreds of thousands of distinct CDR3 sequences, 8% to 9.5% seen once. The ends were cut back, 5 bases at V and 7 bases at J, with 18 bases in the middle. The germline V gene encodes CDR1 SGHTA and CDR2 FQGNSA. This CDR3 region has 16 residues. The V and J genes are TRBV7-2 and TRBJ1-6; no clear D gene. The sample was blood, either unsorted or a sorted T cell fraction (not recorded which). The clonotype originates from a male donor with ankylosing spondylitis or in good health (not recorded which). Here the CDR3 reads CASSQSRATKNSPLHF. The DNA for the CDR3 is TGTGCCAGCAGCCAAAGCCGGGCCACCAAGAATTCACCCCTCCACTTT.